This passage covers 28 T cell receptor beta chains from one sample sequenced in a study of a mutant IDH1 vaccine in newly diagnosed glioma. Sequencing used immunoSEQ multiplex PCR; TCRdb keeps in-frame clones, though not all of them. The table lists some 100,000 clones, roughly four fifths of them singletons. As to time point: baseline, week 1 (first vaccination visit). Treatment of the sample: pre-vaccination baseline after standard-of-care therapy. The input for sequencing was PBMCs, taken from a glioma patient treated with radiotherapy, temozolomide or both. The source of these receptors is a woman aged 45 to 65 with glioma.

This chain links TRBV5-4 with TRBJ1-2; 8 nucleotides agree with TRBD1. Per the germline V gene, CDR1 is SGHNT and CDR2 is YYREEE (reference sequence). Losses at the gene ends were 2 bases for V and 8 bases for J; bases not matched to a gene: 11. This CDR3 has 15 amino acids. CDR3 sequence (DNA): TGTGCCAGCAGCTTCGAACAGGGGGTGAACGGGGGCTACACCTTC. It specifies CASSFEQGVNGGYTF.

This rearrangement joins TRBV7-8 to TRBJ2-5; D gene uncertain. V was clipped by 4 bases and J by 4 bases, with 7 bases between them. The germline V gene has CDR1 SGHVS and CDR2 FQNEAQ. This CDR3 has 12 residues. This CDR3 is CASSSRLETQYF. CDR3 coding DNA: TGTGCCAGCAGCTCTCGCCTAGAGACCCAGTACTTC.

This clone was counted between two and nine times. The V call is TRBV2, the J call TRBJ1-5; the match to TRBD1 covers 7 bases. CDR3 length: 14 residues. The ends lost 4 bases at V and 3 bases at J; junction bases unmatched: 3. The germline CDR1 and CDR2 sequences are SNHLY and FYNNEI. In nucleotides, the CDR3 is TGTGCCAGCAGTGGACAGGGTTACAATCAGCCCCAGCATTTT. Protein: CASSGQGYNQPQHF.

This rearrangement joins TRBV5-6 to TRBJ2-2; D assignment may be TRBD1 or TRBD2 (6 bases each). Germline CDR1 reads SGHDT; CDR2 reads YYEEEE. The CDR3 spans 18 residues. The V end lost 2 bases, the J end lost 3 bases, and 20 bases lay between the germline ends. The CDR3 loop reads CASSFYGGTKVDTGELFF. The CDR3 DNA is TGTGCCAGCAGCTTTTACGGCGGGACAAAGGTAGACACCGGGGAGCTGTTTTTT. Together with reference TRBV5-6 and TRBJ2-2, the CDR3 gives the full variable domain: DAGVTQSPTHLIKTRGQQVTLRCSPKSGHDTVSWYQQALGQGPQFIFQYYEEEERQRGNFPDRFSGHQFPNYSSELNVNALLLGDSALYLCASSFYGGTKVDTGELFFGEGSRLTVL.

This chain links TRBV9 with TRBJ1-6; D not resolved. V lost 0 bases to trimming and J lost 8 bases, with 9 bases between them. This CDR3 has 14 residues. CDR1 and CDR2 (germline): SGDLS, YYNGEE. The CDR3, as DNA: TGTGCCAGCAGCGTAGCAGGTAATGATTCACCCCTCCACTTT. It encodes CASSVAGNDSPLHF.

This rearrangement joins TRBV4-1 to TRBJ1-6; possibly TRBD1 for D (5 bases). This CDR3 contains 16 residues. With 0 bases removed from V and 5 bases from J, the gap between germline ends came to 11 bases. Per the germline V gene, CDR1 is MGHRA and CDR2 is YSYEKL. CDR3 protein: CASSQDRPGNNSPLHF. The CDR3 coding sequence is TGCGCCAGCAGCCAAGATCGGCCAGGGAATAATTCACCCCTCCACTTT.

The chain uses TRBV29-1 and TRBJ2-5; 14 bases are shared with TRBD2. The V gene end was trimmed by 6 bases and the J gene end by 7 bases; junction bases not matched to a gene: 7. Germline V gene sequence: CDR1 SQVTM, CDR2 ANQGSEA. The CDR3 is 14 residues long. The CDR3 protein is CSVGLAGGLVTQYF. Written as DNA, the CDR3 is TGCAGCGTAGGACTAGCGGGGGGATTGGTGACCCAGTACTTC.

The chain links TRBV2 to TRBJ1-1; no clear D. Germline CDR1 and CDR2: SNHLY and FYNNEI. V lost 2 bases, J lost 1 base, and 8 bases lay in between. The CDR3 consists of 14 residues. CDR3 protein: CASSESEQNTEAFF. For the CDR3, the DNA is TGTGCCAGCAGTGAATCAGAGCAGAACACTGAAGCTTTCTTT. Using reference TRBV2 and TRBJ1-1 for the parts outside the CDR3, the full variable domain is EPEVTQTPSHQVTQMGQEVILRCVPISNHLYFYWYRQILGQKVEFLVSFYNNEISEKSEIFDDQFSVERPDGSNFTLKIRSTKLEDSAMYFCASSESEQNTEAFFGQGTRLTVV.

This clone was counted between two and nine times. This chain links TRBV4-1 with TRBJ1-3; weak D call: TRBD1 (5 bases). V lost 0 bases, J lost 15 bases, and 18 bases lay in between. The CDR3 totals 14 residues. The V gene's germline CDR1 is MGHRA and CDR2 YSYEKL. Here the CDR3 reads CASSQDQGSLRAYF. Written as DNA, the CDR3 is TGCGCCAGCAGCCAAGATCAGGGAAGCCTCCGAGCATATTTT.

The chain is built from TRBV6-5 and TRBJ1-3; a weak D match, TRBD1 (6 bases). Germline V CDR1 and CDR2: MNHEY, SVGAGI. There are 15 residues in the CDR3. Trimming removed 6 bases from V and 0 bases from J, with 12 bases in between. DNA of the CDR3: TGTGCCAGCAGCTTAGGACAGACCTCTGGAAACACCATATATTTT. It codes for CASSLGQTSGNTIYF.

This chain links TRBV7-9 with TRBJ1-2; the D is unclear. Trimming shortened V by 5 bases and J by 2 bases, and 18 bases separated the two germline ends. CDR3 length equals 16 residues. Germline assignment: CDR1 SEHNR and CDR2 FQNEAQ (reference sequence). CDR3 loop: CASSEVLEQLNYGYTF. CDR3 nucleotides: TGTGCCAGCAGCGAGGTCCTGGAACAACTGAACTATGGCTACACCTTC. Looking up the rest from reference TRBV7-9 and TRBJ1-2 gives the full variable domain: DTGVSQNPRHKITKRGQNVTFRCDPISEHNRLYWYRQTLGQGPEFLTYFQNEAQLEKSRLLSDRFSAERPKGSFSTLEIQRTEQGDSAMYLCASSEVLEQLNYGYTFGSGTRLTVV.

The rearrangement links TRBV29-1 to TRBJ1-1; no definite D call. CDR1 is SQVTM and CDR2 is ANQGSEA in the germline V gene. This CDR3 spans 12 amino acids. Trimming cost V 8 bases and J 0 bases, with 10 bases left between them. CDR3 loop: CSPRRMNTEAFF. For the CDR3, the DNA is TGCAGCCCCCGACGGATGAACACTGAAGCTTTCTTT.

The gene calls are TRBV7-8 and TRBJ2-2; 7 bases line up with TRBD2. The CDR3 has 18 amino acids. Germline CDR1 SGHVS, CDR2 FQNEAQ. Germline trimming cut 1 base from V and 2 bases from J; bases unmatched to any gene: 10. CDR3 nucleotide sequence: TGTGCCAGCAGCTTAGACTTCTCTAGCGGTCGTAACACCGGGGAGCTGTTTTTT. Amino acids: CASSLDFSSGRNTGELFF. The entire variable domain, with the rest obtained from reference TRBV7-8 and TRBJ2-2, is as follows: GAGVSQSPRYKVAKRGQDVALRCDPISGHVSLFWYQQALGQGPEFLTYFQNEAQLDKSGLPSDRFFAERPEGSVSTLKIQRTQQEDSAVYLCASSLDFSSGRNTGELFFGEGSRLTVL.

CDR3: CASSLSGTGGEKLFF. DNA for the CDR3: TGTGCCAGCAGTCTGAGCGGGACAGGTGGTGAAAAACTGTTTTTT. The chain has TRBV5-5 and TRBJ1-4; TRBD1 agrees at 8 bases. V lost 5 bases to trimming and J lost 7 bases; unmatched junction nucleotides: 10. Per the germline V gene, CDR1 is SGHKS and CDR2 is YYEKEE (reference sequence). This CDR3 has 15 residues.

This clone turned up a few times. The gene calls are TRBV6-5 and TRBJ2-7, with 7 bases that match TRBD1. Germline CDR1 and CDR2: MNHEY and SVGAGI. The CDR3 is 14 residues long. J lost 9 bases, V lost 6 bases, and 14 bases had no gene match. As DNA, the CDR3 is TGTGCCAGCAGCCCCGGGACAGCCGTCTGGGGGCAGTACTTC. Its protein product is CASSPGTAVWGQYF.

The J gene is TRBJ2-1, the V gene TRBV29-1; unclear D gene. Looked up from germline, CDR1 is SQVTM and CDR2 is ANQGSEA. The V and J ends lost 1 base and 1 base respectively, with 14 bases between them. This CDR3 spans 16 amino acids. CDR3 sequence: CSVEVGSDQSYNEQFF. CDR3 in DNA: TGCAGCGTTGAAGTTGGGTCTGATCAGTCCTACAATGAGCAGTTCTTC.

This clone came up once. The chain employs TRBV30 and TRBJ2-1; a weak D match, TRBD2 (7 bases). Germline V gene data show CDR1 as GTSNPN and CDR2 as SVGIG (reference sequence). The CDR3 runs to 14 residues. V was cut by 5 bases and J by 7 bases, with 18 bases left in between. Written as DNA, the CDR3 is TGTGCCTGGTGGGGGGCGGGGGTCCTTAATGAGCAGTTCTTC. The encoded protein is CAWWGAGVLNEQFF.

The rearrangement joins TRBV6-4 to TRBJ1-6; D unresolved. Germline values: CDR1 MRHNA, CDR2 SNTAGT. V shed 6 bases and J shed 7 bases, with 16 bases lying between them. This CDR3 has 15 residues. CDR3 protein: CASSPEGGNNSPLHF. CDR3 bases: TGTGCCAGCAGCCCCGAGGGAGGGAACAATTCACCCCTCCACTTT.

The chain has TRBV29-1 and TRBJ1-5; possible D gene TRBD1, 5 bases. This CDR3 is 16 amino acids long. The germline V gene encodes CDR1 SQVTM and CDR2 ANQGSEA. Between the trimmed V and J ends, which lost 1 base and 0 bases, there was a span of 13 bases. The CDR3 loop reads CSVEGPRDYSNQPQHF. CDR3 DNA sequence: TGCAGCGTTGAAGGTCCCAGGGATTATAGCAATCAGCCCCAGCATTTT. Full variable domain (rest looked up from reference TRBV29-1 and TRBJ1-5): SAVISQKPSRDICQRGTSLTIQCQVDSQVTMMFWYRQQPGQSLTLIATANQGSEATYESGFVIDKFPISRPNLTFSTLTVSNMSPEDSSIYLCSVEGPRDYSNQPQHFGDGTRLSIL.

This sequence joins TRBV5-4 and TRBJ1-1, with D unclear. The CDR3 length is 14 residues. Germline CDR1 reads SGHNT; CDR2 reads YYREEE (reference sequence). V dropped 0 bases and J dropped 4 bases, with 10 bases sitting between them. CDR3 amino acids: CASSLELRLTEAFF. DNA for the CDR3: TGTGCCAGCAGCTTGGAACTGAGACTCACTGAAGCTTTCTTT.

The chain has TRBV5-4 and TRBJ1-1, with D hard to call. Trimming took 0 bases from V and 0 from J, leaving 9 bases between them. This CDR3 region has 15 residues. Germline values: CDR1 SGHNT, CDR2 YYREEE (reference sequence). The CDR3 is CASSLEVTMNTEAFF. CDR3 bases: TGTGCCAGCAGCTTGGAGGTCACCATGAACACTGAAGCTTTCTTT.

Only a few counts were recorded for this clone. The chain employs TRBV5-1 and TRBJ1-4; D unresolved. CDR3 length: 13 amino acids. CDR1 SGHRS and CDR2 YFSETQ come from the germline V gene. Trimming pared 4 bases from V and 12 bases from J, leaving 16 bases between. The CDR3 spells CASSTDGETELFF. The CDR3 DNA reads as TGCGCCAGCAGCACGGACGGCGAAACGGAACTGTTTTTT.

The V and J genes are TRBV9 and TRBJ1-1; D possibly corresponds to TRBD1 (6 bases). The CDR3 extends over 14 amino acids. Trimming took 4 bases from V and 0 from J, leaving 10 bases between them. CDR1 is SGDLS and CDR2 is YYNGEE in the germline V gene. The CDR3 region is CASSPGGMNTEAFF. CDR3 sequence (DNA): TGTGCCAGCAGCCCGGGGGGCATGAACACTGAAGCTTTCTTT. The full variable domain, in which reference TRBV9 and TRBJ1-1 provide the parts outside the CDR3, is DSGVTQTPKHLITATGQRVTLRCSPRSGDLSVYWYQQSLDQGLQFLIQYYNGEERAKGNILERFSAQQFPDLHSELNLSSLELGDSALYFCASSPGGMNTEAFFGQGTRLTVV.

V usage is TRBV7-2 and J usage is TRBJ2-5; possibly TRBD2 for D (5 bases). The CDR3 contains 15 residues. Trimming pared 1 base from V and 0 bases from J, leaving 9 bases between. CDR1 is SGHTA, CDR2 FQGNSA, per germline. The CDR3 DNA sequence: TGTGCCAGCAGCTTAGTTCCCGGGAACCAAGAGACCCAGTACTTC. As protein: CASSLVPGNQETQYF.

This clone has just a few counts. DNA for the CDR3: TGTGCCAGCAGCTTAGTGTTCGGCCTAGGTTTTGGAGAGACCCAGTACTTC. This gives the protein CASSLVFGLGFGETQYF. The chain employs TRBV7-2 and TRBJ2-5, with D unresolved. CDR3 length equals 17 residues. The ends were cut back, 1 base at V and 4 bases at J, with 19 bases in the middle. Per germline, CDR1 SGHTA and CDR2 FQGNSA.

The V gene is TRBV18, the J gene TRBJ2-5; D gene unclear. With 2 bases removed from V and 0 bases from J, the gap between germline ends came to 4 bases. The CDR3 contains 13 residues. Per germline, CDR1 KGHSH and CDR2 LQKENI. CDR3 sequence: CASSPLNQETQYF. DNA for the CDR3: TGTGCCAGCTCACCATTAAACCAAGAGACCCAGTACTTC.

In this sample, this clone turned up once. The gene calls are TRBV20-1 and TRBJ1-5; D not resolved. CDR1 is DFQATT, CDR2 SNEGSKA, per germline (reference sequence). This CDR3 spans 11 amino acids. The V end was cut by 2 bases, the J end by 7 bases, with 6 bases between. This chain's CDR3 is CSARSDQPQHF. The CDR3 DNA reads TGCAGTGCTAGATCGGACCAGCCCCAGCATTTT.

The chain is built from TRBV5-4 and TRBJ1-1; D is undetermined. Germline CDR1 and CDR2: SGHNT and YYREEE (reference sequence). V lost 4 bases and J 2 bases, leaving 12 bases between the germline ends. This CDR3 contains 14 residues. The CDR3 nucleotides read TGTGCCAGCAGCATAGCGGGAACCAACACTGAAGCTTTCTTT. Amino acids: CASSIAGTNTEAFF.